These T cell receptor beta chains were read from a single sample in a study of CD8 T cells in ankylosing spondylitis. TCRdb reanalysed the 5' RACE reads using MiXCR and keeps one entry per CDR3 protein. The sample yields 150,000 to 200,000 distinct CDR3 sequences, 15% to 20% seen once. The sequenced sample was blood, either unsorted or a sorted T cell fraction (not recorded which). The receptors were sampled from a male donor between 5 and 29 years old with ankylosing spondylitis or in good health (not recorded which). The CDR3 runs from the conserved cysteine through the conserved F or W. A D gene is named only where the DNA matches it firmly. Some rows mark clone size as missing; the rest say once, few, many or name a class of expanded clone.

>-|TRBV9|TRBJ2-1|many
TGTGCCAGCAGCGTAGTAGGGCAGGGTAATGAGCAGTTCTTC
CASSVVGQGNEQFF
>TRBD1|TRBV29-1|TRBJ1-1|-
TGCAGCGTTGATGGACAGGGAAGCACTGAAGCTTTCTTT
CSVDGQGSTEAFF
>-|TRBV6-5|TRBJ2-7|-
TGTGCCAGCCCCGGCTACGAGCAGTACTTC
CASPGYEQYF
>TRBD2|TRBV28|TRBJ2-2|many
TGTGCCAGCATTGGACTAGCGGGAGCGACCGGGGAGCTGTTTTTT
CASIGLAGATGELFF
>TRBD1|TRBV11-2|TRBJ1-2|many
TGTGCCAGCAGCGACAGGGGGCGGCACGGCTACACCTTC
CASSDRGRHGYTF
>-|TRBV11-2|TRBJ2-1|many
TGTGCCAGCAGCCGATTACGCGGGTCCTCCTACAATGAGCAGTTCTTC
CASSRLRGSSYNEQFF
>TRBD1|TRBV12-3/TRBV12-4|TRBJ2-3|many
TGTGCCAGCAGTCCCGGGGACAGGGAATTCCCAGATACGCAGTATTTT
CASSPGDREFPDTQYF
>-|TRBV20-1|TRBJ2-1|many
TGCAGTGCTAGAGATCGGGGTGACTATGAGCAGTTCTTC
CSARDRGDYEQFF
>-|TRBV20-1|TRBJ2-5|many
TGCAGTGCTGGCCGTTTGGGGGGCCGGGAGACCCAGTACTTC
CSAGRLGGRETQYF
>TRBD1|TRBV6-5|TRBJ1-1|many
TGTGCCAGCAGTCGGAGGACAGGCCGAGGGGACACTGAAGCTTTCTTT
CASSRRTGRGDTEAFF
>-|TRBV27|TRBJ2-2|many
TGTGCCAGCAGCCTGACGACGACAGGCCCGAACACCGGGGAGCTGTTTTTT
CASSLTTTGPNTGELFF
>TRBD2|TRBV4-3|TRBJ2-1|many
TGCGCCAGCAGCCAAGAGAAGGGGAGGGGTGAGCAGTTCTTC
CASSQEKGRGEQFF
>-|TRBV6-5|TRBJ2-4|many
TGTGCCAGCAGTTACTCGAAGGGTCGGGACATTCAGTACTTC
CASSYSKGRDIQYF
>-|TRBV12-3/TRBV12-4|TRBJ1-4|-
TGTGCCAGCAGTCCGGGGACGTTTGGGGTGAAAAAACTGTTTTTT
CASSPGTFGVKKLFF
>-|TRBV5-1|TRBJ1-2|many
TGCGCCAGCAGCGCCGGACAGAACTATGGCTACACCTTC
CASSAGQNYGYTF
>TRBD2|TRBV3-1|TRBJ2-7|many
TGTGCCAGCAGCCCGTGGACTAGCGGCTCCTACGAGCAGTACTTC
CASSPWTSGSYEQYF
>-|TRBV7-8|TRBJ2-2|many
TGTGCCAGCAGCTTGTTCCGCGGGGAGCTGTTTTTT
CASSLFRGELFF
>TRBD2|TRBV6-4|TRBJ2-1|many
TGTGCCAGCAGTGACGACACTAGCGGGAACAATGAGCAGTTCTTC
CASSDDTSGNNEQFF
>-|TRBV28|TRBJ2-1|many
TGTGCCAGCAGTACGGGGTTCGGGCAGTTCTTC
CASSTGFGQFF
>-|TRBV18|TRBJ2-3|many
TGTGCCAGCTCATTTCGACAGGACACAGATACGCAGTATTTT
CASSFRQDTDTQYF
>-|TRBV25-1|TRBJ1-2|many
TGTGCCCAGCGTCGTCAGGGGCGAAATGACTACACCTTC
CAQRRQGRNDYTF
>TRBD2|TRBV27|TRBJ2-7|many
TGTGCCAGCAGTTTTCTTGGGAGCGGGATCTCCTACGAGCAGTACTTC
CASSFLGSGISYEQYF
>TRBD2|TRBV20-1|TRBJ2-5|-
TGCAGTGCTCGCCCGCGTTTAGCGGGAGGGAGGCGTGAGACCCAGTACTTC
CSARPRLAGGRRETQYF
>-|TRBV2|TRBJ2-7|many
TGTGCCAGCCTTTCTCAACCATCTACATACGAGCAGTACTTC
CASLSQPSTYEQYF
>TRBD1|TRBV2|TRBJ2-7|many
TGTGCCAGCAGTGAAGACAGGGGGCGGTACGAGCAGTACTTC
CASSEDRGRYEQYF
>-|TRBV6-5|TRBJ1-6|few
TGTGCCAGCAGCCAGACTCACAATCAGTCACCCCTCCACTTT
CASSQTHNQSPLHF
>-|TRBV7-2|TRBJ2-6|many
TGTGCCAGCAGCTTAAGTTCGGGTGGGGCCAACGTCCTGACTTTC
CASSLSSGGANVLTF
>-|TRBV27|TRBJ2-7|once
TGTGCCAGCAGTCCCCGGGACCGGGCATACGAGCAGTACTTC
CASSPRDRAYEQYF
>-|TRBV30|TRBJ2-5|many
TGTGCCTGGAGCGGACCCCGACTCCTTAATCCATCAGAGACCCAGTACTTC
CAWSGPRLLNPSETQYF
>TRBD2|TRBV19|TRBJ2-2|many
TGTGCCAGTAGAAGCGGGAGTCACACCGGGGAGCTGTTTTTT
CASRSGSHTGELFF
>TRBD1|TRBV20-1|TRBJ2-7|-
TGCAGTGCGTCCCCCGGGACAGACAGCTTC
CSASPGTDSF
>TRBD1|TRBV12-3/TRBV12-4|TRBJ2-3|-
TGTGCCAGCAGCCCGACAGGGTTTCCAGATACGCAGTATTTT
CASSPTGFPDTQYF
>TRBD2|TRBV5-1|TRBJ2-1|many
TGCGCCAGCAGCTTCAACTACCCGGGACTAGCATCCTCGGTTGAAAATGAGCAGTTCTTC
CASSFNYPGLASSVENEQFF
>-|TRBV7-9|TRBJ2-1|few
TGTGCCAGCAGCCCGCAAGGCGCTGACTACAATGAGCAGTTCTTC
CASSPQGADYNEQFF
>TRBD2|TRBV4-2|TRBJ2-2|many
TGTGCCAGCAGCTCCCGGACTAGCGGTGCGAACACCGGGGAGCTGTTTTTT
CASSSRTSGANTGELFF
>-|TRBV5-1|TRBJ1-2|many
TGCGCCAGCAGCTCCCCCGGGGACCTCTTGTATGGCTACACCTTC
CASSSPGDLLYGYTF
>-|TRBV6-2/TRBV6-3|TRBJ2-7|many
TGTGCCAGCAAGCTCCGATCAACTAGATTCTCCTACGAGCAGTACTTC
CASKLRSTRFSYEQYF
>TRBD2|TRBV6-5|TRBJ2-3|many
TGTGCCAGCAGTTACGCGGGAGGAGCAGATACGCAGTATTTT
CASSYAGGADTQYF
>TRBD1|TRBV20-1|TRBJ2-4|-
TGCAGTGCATGGGACAGCTCAGCCAAAAACATTCAGTACTTC
CSAWDSSAKNIQYF
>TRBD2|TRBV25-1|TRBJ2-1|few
TGTGCCAGCAGTCTCGCGGCTAGCGGGAGTTTAATGTTCTTC
CASSLAASGSLMFF
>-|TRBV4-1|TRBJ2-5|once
TGCGCCAGCAGCCAAGGTTTGGGTCTTCGTGGGACCCAGTACTTC
CASSQGLGLRGTQYF
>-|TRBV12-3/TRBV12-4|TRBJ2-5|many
TGTGCCAGCAGTTGGGAGACAGGTCCACTCCAAGAGACCCAGTACTTC
CASSWETGPLQETQYF
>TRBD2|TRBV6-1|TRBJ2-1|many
TGTGCCAGCAGGCGGGAGACAACGTACAATGAGCAGTTCTTC
CASRRETTYNEQFF